The 18 T cell receptor beta chains listed next were all sequenced from one sample in a study of blood T cell repertoires in COVID-19. Clones were sequenced by immunoSEQ multiplex PCR, and TCRdb holds only the in-frame ones, with some missing. Among about 190,000 clones, over 80% were seen once, and the ten largest hold about 8%. The specimen sequenced was peripheral blood. Every receptor here comes from a woman aged 55-75 years with COVID-19, enrolled during active disease.

The V and J genes are TRBV5-1 and TRBJ1-2; 8 nucleotides agree with TRBD1. J lost 7 bases, V lost 7 bases, and 9 bases had no gene match. The V gene's germline CDR1 is SGHRS and CDR2 YFSETQ. The CDR3 sequence is 13 residues long. The CDR3, as DNA: TGCGCCAGCCAAAACGAGACAGGGGCTGGCTACACCTTC. Translated: CASQNETGAGYTF. The variable domain in full, completed from reference TRBV5-1 and TRBJ1-2, reads KAGVTQTPRYLIKTRGQQVTLSCSPISGHRSVSWYQQTPGQGLQFLFEYFSETQRNKGNFPGRFSGRQFSNSRSEMNVSTLELGDSALYLCASQNETGAGYTFGSGTRLTVV.

This clone turned up a few times. The chain employs TRBV6-2 or TRBV6-3 and TRBJ1-5, with D perhaps TRBD1 (5 bases). The germline V gene has CDR1 MNHEY and CDR2 SVGEGT. The CDR3 contains 16 residues. The ends were cut back, 6 bases at V and 0 bases at J, with 15 bases in the middle. CDR3: CASSKLSGYSNQPQHF. CDR3 nucleotides: TGTGCCAGCAGCAAGCTCTCAGGGTATAGCAATCAGCCCCAGCATTTT.

The chain links TRBV11-2 to TRBJ2-7, with 12 bases fitting TRBD2. J lost 6 bases, V lost 2 bases, and 8 bases had no gene match. The CDR3 runs to 16 residues. In germline, CDR1 is SGHAT, CDR2 FQNNGV. CDR3 in amino acids: CASSLTRLAGAPEQYF. The CDR3 coding sequence is TGTGCCAGCAGCTTAACGAGACTAGCGGGAGCACCCGAGCAGTACTTC.

The J gene is TRBJ1-1, the V gene TRBV5-1, with D possibly TRBD1 on 5 matching bases. This CDR3 comprises 13 residues. Trimming cost V 8 bases and J 3 bases, with 14 bases left between them. CDR1 and CDR2 (germline): SGHRS, YFSETQ. The CDR3 bases are TGCGCCAGTTACTTAGGGGTGGACACTGAAGCTTTCTTT. Protein sequence: CASYLGVDTEAFF.

The gene calls are TRBV27 and TRBJ2-1; TRBD2 aligns across 15 bases. J gave up 10 bases and V 3 bases, and 13 bases lay outside the gene matches. The V gene's germline CDR1 is MNHEY and CDR2 SMNVEV (reference sequence). The CDR3 runs to 18 residues. The CDR3 DNA follows: TGTGCCAGCAGTTTTTTGGGGACTAGCGGGGGGTACAATGAGGAGCAGTTCTTC. This gives the protein CASSFLGTSGGYNEEQFF.

This clone occurred once. The rearrangement uses TRBV10-3 and TRBJ1-5, with 7 bases matching TRBD1. V shed 6 bases and J 3 bases; nucleotides not matched to a gene: 2. The CDR3 has 13 residues. The V gene's germline CDR1 is ENHRY and CDR2 SYGVKD. CDR3 amino acids: CAIRGGLNQPQHF. The CDR3 coding sequence is TGTGCCATCAGAGGGGGCCTCAATCAGCCCCAGCATTTT.

This clone turned up a few times. The J gene is TRBJ1-1, the V gene TRBV18; D uncertain. Per the germline V gene, CDR1 is KGHSH and CDR2 is LQKENI. The CDR3 runs to 16 residues. V gave up 6 bases and J gave up 0 bases, with 17 bases separating them. CDR3 in DNA: TGTGCCAGCTCCCCGGCCAGCCCTAGGATGAACACTGAAGCTTTCTTT. Translated, it gives CASSPASPRMNTEAFF.

The CDR3 here is CASSIQAGLPYNEQFF. CDR3 DNA: TGTGCCAGTAGTATTCAGGCGGGACTTCCCTACAATGAGCAGTTCTTC. The chain links TRBV19 to TRBJ2-1, with a tentative D call TRBD2 (6 bases). V dropped 3 bases and J dropped 2 bases, with 14 bases sitting between them. CDR3 length: 16 amino acids. Looked up from germline, CDR1 is LNHDA and CDR2 is SQIVND (reference sequence).

The V gene is TRBV28, the J gene TRBJ1-2; 8 bases map to TRBD1. Germline V gene sequence: CDR1 MDHEN, CDR2 SYDVKM. V shed 8 bases, J shed 3 bases, and the junction held 5 bases outside the gene matches. The length of the CDR3 is 13 residues. The CDR3 loop is CASQSGGDYGYTF. CDR3 coding DNA: TGTGCCAGCCAGTCAGGGGGCGACTATGGCTACACCTTC.

J is TRBJ2-1 and V is TRBV2; a weak D match, TRBD1 (6 bases). This CDR3 spans 14 amino acids. Between the trimmed V and J ends, which lost 4 bases and 9 bases, there was a span of 16 bases. In germline, CDR1 is SNHLY, CDR2 FYNNEI. The DNA of the CDR3 is TGTGCCAGCAGTGGGACAGTTCTAACGGGTGAGCAGTTCTTC. Its protein is CASSGTVLTGEQFF.

The chain couples TRBV2 to TRBJ2-5; TRBD1 matches 7 bases. The CDR3 totals 13 residues. Per germline, CDR1 SNHLY and CDR2 FYNNEI. V shed 6 bases and J 2 bases; nucleotides not matched to a gene: 3. CDR3 sequence (DNA): TGTGCCAGCAGCCGGGACAGACAAGAGACCCAGTACTTC. Its protein product is CASSRDRQETQYF.

The CDR3 loop is CSVDETGVREQFF. CDR3 bases: TGCAGCGTTGATGAGACAGGGGTCAGAGAGCAGTTCTTC. The rearrangement links TRBV29-1 to TRBJ2-1; 8 bases map to TRBD1. The CDR3 is 13 residues long. Germline CDR1 and CDR2: SQVTM and ANQGSEA. J lost 10 bases, V lost 3 bases, and 8 bases had no gene match.

This clone was seen many times. CDR3 bases: TGTGCCAGCAGCCAACCCACCGGGAACTACAATGAGCAGTTCTTC. This translates into CASSQPTGNYNEQFF. This chain links TRBV7-9 with TRBJ2-1; a possible D gene is TRBD2 (5 bases). The V gene lost 5 bases and the J gene lost 3 bases, with 14 bases spanning the gap. The germline V gene has CDR1 SEHNR and CDR2 FQNEAQ (reference sequence). The CDR3 has 15 amino acids.

V usage is TRBV4-1 and J usage is TRBJ1-1; no definite D call. V dropped 0 bases and J dropped 6 bases, with 11 bases sitting between them. The CDR3 runs 14 residues. CDR1 is MGHRA and CDR2 is YSYEKL in the germline V gene. CDR3 in DNA: TGCGCCAGCAGCCAAGAACCCCGGAGAGCTGAAGCTTTCTTT. This encodes CASSQEPRRAEAFF.

The sample holds a few counts of this clone. The chain is built from TRBV28 and TRBJ1-6; unclear D gene. Germline-derived CDR1 and CDR2 are MDHEN and SYDVKM. Between the trimmed V and J ends, which lost 6 bases and 10 bases, there was a span of 19 bases. CDR3 length equals 15 residues. This CDR3 reads CASSPAGVSKSPLHF. The CDR3 coding sequence is TGTGCCAGCAGCCCAGCGGGCGTTTCCAAATCACCCCTCCACTTT.

This clone appeared a single time. The V gene is TRBV27, the J gene TRBJ2-1, with D possibly TRBD2 on 6 matching bases. The CDR3 is 13 amino acids. V lost 6 bases and J 9 bases, leaving 15 bases between the germline ends. CDR1 and CDR2 (germline): MNHEY, SMNVEV (reference sequence). The CDR3 sequence is CASSPAGRGEQFF. The CDR3, as DNA: TGTGCCAGCAGCCCTGCGGGGCGCGGTGAGCAGTTCTTC.

The V and J genes are TRBV18 and TRBJ2-1; 13 positions match TRBD2. CDR1 KGHSH and CDR2 LQKENI come from the germline V gene. The CDR3 is 15 residues long. V dropped 5 bases and J dropped 12; count of bases not matched to a gene: 10. DNA for the CDR3: TGTGCCAGCTCAACCACTACTAGCGGGGGGGCCCGGCAGTTCTTC. It codes for CASSTTTSGGARQFF.

J is TRBJ1-4 and V is TRBV19, with D perhaps TRBD1 (5 bases). The CDR3 is 18 residues long. Trimming stripped 7 bases from V and 0 bases from J, with 21 bases between. Germline loops: CDR1 LNHDA, CDR2 SQIVND (reference sequence). CDR3 in amino acids: CASTLGEGRLATNEKLFF. The DNA for the CDR3 is TGTGCCAGTACCCTAGGGGAGGGACGGCTTGCAACTAATGAAAAACTGTTTTTT. The full variable domain, rest sourced from reference TRBV19 and TRBJ1-4, is DGGITQSPKYLFRKEGQNVTLSCEQNLNHDAMYWYRQDPGQGLRLIYYSQIVNDFQKGDIAEGYSVSREKKESFPLTVTSAQKNPTAFYLCASTLGEGRLATNEKLFFGSGTQLSVL.